The 5 T cell receptor beta chains reported below all come from one sample, sequenced in a study of blood T cell repertoires in COVID-19. Some clones are missing from TCRdb's copy, which holds only in-frame ones; the method was immunoSEQ multiplex PCR. Of 26,000 or so clones listed, over 75% were seen once; the top ten hold 15% to 20%. Specimen: peripheral blood. The receptor set was obtained from a human donor with active COVID-19. The donor label of this sample is uncertain.

This rearrangement joins TRBV3-1 (or the pseudogene TRBV3-2) to TRBJ1-1, with D unclear. The CDR3 is 14 amino acids. The germline V gene has CDR1 LGHDT and CDR2 YNNKEL (reference sequence). Trimming removed 5 bases at V and 1 base at J, with 11 bases between. CDR3 region: CASSTTVPNTEAFF. The CDR3 DNA is TGTGCCAGCAGCACCACAGTGCCGAACACTGAAGCTTTCTTT.

The V and J genes are TRBV27 and TRBJ2-5; TRBD1 matches at 8 bases. The germline gives CDR1 MNHEY, CDR2 SMNVEV (reference sequence). The CDR3 loop spans 16 amino acids. The V segment lost 0 bases and the J segment 0 bases; nucleotides outside the gene matches: 3. CDR3 amino acids: CASSLSGQVYQETQYF. CDR3 sequence (DNA): TGTGCCAGCAGTTTATCGGGACAGGTTTACCAAGAGACCCAGTACTTC.

The chain recombines TRBV4-3 with TRBJ2-2; D unclear. Per the germline V gene, CDR1 is LGHNA and CDR2 is YSLEER. The ends were cut back, 0 bases at V and 6 bases at J, with 8 bases in the middle. The CDR3 totals 14 residues. In DNA, the CDR3 is TGCGCCAGCAGCCAAGAGCGGATCCCCGGGGAGCTGTTTTTT. It codes for CASSQERIPGELFF.

The chain combines TRBV10-3 with TRBJ1-2, with D unresolved. CDR3 length: 14 residues. Germline V gene lookup returns CDR1 ENHRY and CDR2 SYGVKD. The V end was cut by 4 bases, the J end by 4 bases, with 13 bases between. CDR3 sequence: CAISGGGRSYGYTF. The CDR3 bases are TGTGCCATCAGTGGGGGAGGCAGAAGCTATGGCTACACCTTC.

V gene TRBV6-5 combines with J gene TRBJ2-1; D is possibly TRBD1 (6 bases). Germline V CDR1 and CDR2: MNHEY, SVGAGI. This CDR3 spans 15 amino acids. V was trimmed by 5 bases and J by 8 bases, leaving 19 bases between them. The CDR3 DNA reads as TGTGCCAGCAGTAGCCTCCTAGGGACATCGGATGAGCAGTTCTTC. This translates into CASSSLLGTSDEQFF.